This T cell receptor beta chain was obtained from a study of blood T cell repertoires in COVID-19. Turning to the study itself: Researchers got acute and convalescent COVID-19 samples from the United States, Italy and Spain.

V gave up 2 bases and J gave up 5 bases; unmatched junction bases: 7. Germline CDR1 and CDR2: SGHKS and YYEKEE (reference sequence). The CDR3 is 15 amino acids. Source study methods: Nucleated cell counts were estimated from reference gene primer amplification. Some clones are missing from TCRdb's copy, which holds only in-frame ones; the method was immunoSEQ multiplex PCR. From that table come the V and J calls and clone size; the DNA was used to work out D and trimming. Of fewer than 70,000 clones in the sample, around 80% were seen once. This TCR came from a human donor in a cohort sampled during active COVID-19. Sequencing was done on a sample of peripheral blood. The chain is built from TRBV5-5 and TRBJ1-1; 9 bases are shared with TRBD1. The CDR3 protein is CASSFPGQGRTEAFF. The CDR3 nucleotides read TGTGCCAGCAGCTTCCCGGGACAGGGCAGGACTGAAGCTTTCTTT.